This note documents a single T cell receptor (beta chain) sequence. In the authors' methods: Estimated nucleated cell counts came from reference gene primer amplification. Assay used: immunoSEQ multiplex PCR; TCRdb lists only in-frame clones, some missing. V and J calls and clone size follow that table, whereas D and trimming were derived from the DNA. The sample holds approximately 390,000 clones, about 90% seen once. This sample was included in a study of blood T cell repertoires in COVID-19. Overall study: Samples taken during acute and convalescent COVID-19 were collected in the United States, Italy and Spain. The cDNA or gDNA used as material had been derived from T cells, B-cell-depleted T cells, or PBMCs.

The V gene lost 0 bases and the J gene lost 2 bases, with 11 bases spanning the gap. This CDR3 contains 16 residues. Germline CDR1 is KGHSY and CDR2 is FQNENV. Sequenced sample: peripheral blood. The chain carries TRBV16 and TRBJ2-1, with D possibly being TRBD2 (7 bases). This TCR came from a man between 18 and 29 years old with active or convalescent COVID-19. CDR3 DNA sequence: TGTGCCAGCAGCCAATCGAGGGGGGGGCCCTACAATGAGCAGTTCTTC. Its translation is CASSQSRGGPYNEQFF.